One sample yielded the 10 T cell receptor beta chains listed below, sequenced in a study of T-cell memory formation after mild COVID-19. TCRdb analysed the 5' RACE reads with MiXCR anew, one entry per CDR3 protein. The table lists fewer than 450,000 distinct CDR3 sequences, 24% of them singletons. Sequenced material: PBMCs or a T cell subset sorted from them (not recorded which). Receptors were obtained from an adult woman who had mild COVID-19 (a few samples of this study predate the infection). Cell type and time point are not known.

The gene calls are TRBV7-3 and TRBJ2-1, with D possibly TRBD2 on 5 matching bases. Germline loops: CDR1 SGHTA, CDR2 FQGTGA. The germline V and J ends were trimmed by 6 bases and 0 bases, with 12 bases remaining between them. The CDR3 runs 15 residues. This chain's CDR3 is CASSPGISSYNEQFF. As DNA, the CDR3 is TGTGCCAGCAGTCCCGGGATTAGCTCCTACAATGAGCAGTTCTTC.

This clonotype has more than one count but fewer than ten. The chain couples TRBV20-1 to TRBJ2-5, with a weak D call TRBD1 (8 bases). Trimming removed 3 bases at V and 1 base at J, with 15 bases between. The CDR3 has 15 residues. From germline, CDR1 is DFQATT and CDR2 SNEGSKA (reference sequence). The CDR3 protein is CSASFTGGVQETQYF. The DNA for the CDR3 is TGCAGTGCTAGTTTCACAGGGGGGGTCCAAGAGACCCAGTACTTC.

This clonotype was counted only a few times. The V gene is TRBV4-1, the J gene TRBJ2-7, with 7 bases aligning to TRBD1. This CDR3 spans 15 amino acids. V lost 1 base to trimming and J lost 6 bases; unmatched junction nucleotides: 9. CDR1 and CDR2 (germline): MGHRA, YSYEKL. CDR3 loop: CASSQGADRLREQYF. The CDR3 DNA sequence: TGCGCCAGCAGCCAAGGGGCGGACAGGCTTCGCGAGCAGTACTTC.

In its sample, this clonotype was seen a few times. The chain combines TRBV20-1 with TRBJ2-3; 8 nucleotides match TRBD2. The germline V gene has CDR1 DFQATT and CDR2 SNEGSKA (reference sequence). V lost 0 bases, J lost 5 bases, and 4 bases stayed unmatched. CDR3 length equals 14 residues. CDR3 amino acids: CSARDGGRQDTQYF. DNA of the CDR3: TGCAGTGCTAGAGATGGCGGGAGGCAAGATACGCAGTATTTT.

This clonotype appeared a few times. CDR3 sequence: CVSRGTNYGYTF. The CDR3 DNA reads as TGCGTCTCCCGTGGGACGAACTATGGCTACACCTTC. V and J are TRBV29-1 and TRBJ1-2; possibly TRBD1 for D (5 bases). Germline CDR1 reads SQVTM; CDR2 reads ANQGSEA. CDR3 length: 12 residues.

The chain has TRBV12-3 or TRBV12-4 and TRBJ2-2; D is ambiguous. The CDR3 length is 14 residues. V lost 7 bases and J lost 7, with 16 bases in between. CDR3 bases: TGTGCCAGCATCCATAAACTTCTACGCGGGGAGCTGTTTTTT. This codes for CASIHKLLRGELFF.

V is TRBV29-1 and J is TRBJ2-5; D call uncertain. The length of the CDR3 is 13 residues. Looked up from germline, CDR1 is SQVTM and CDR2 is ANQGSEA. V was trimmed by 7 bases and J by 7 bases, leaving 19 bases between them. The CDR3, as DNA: TGCAGCGAACGAGGACCCGACCGGGTGACCCAGTACTTC. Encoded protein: CSERGPDRVTQYF.

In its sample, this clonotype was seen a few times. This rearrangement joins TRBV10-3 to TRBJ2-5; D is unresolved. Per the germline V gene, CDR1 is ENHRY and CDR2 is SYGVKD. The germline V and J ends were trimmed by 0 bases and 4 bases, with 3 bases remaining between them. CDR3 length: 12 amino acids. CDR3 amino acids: CAISESRETQYF. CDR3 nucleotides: TGTGCCATCAGTGAGTCGAGAGAGACCCAGTACTTC.

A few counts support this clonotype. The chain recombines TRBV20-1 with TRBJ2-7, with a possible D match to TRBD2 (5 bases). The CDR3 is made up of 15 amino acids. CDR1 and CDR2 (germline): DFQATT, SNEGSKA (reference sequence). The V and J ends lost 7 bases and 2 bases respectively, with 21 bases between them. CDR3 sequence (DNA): TGCAGTGTGCTCCCCCCGGCCCGGGGTGCCTACGAGCAGTACTTC. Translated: CSVLPPARGAYEQYF.

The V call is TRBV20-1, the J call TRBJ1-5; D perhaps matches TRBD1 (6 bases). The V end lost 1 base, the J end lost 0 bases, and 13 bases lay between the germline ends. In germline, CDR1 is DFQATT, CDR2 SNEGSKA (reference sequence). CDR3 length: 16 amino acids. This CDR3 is CSARVRGLYSNQPQHF. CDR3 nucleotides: TGCAGTGCTAGAGTCAGGGGACTATATAGCAATCAGCCCCAGCATTTT.